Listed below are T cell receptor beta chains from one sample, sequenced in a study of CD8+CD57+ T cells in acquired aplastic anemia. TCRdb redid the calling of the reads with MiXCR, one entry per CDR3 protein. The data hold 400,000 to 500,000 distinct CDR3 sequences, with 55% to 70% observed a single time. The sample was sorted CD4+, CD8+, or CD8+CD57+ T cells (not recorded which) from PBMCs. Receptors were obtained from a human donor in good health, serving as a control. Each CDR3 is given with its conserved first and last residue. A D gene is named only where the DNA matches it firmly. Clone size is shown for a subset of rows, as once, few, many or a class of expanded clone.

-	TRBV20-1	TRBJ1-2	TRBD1	CSVPKGQGNCYTF	TGCAGTGTTCCGAAGGGACAGGGTAACTGCTACACCTTC
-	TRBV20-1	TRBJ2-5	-	CSAPDSTSYAQYF	TGCAGTGCGCCAGACAGTACATCCTACGCCCAGTACTTC
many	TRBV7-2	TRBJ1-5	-	CASSLGQGIDQPQHF	TGTGCCAGCAGCTTAGGGCAGGGAATAGATCAGCCCCAGCATTTT
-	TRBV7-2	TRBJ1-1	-	CASSLATYEQYFGF	-
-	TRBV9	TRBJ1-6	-	CASRERTAYSPLHF	TGTGCCAGCAGAGAAAGGACGGCTTATTCACCCCTCCACTTT
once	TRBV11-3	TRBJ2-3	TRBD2	CASSQDVTGGDTQYF	TGTGCCAGCAGCCAGGACGTGACGGGAGGAGATACGCAGTATTTT
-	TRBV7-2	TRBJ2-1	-	CASSLRDSYSGNTF	TGTGCCAGCAGCCTACGTGACAGCTACTCTGGAAACACCTTC
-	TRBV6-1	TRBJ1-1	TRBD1	CASSDPYGTGFGDTGAFF	TGTGCCAGCAGTGATCCATACGGGACAGGCTTCGGTGACACTGGAGCTTTCTTT
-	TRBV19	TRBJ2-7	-	CASSMTVSSYEQYF	TGTGCCAGTAGTATGACAGTCAGCTCCTACGAGCAGTACTTC
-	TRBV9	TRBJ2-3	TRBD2	CASSVKPGLALDTQYF	TGTGCCAGCAGCGTAAAACCGGGACTAGCTTTAGATACGCAGTATTTT
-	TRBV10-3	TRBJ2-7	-	CAISTGTRSYPQYF	TGTGCCATCAGTACTGGGACTCGGAGCTACCCCCAGTACTTC
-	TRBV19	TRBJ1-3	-	CASSMGTPGSEKYFYF	TGTGCCAGTAGTATGGGGACTCCGGGCTCTGAAAAGTACTTCTATTTT
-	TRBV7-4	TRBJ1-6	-	CASSGGSQPNWPLHF	TGTGCCAGCAGCGGGGGTAGCCAGCCTAATTGGCCCCTCCACTTT
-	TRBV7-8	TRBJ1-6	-	CASSRNWDEQYFGLHF	-
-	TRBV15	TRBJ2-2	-	CATSSGTGELFF	TGTGCCACCAGCAGCGGGACCGGGGAGCTGTTTTTT
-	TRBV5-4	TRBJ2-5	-	CASARAPQETQYF	TGTGCCAGCGCCAGGGCCCCGCAAGAGACCCAGTACTTC
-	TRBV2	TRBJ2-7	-	CASSGAGYGYF	TGTGCCAGCAGTGGGGCAGGGTACGGGTACTTC
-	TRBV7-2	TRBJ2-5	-	CASSLGARTGNTIYF	TGTGCCAGCAGCTTAGGGGCGAGGACTGGAAACACCATATACTTC
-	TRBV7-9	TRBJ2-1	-	CASSPAYGHDNEQFF	TGTGCCAGCAGCCCCGCGTACGGGCACGACAATGAGCAGTTCTTC
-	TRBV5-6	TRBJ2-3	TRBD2	CASSDKGQRSGGDADTQYF	TGTGCCAGCAGCGATAAAGGACAAAGGAGCGGGGGGGATGCAGATACGCAGTATTTT
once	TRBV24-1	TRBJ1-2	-	CATSFQGKGYTF	TGTGCCACCAGTTTCCAGGGAAAAGGCTACACCTTC
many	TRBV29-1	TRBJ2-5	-	CSAIQETQYF	TGCAGCGCCATCCAAGAGACCCAGTACTTC
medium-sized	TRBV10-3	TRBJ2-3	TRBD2	CAISESGLAGEDTQYF	TGTGCCATCAGTGAGTCAGGGCTAGCGGGGGAGGATACGCAGTATTTT
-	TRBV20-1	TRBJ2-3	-	CSPSAQPSYDTQYF	TGCAGTCCTAGCGCGCAACCCAGCTACGATACGCAGTATTTT
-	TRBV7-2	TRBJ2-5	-	CASSSCKPHWGILYF	TGTGCCAGCAGCAGTTGTAAGCCCCACTGGGGCATCCTTTACTTC
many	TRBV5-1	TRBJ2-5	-	CASSLRWETQYF	TGCGCCAGCAGCTTGCGTTGGGAGACCCAGTACTTC
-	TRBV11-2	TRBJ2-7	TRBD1	CASSPIRQGFGEQYF	TGTGCCAGCAGCCCTATTCGACAGGGGTTTGGGGAGCAGTACTTC
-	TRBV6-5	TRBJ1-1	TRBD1	CASSLRDRGHGDTEAFF	TGTGCCAGCAGTTTACGGGACAGGGGGCACGGGGACACTGAAGCTTTCTTT
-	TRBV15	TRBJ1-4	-	CATSRGSGSYTGEKLFF	TGTGCCACCAGCAGAGGGAGCGGGTCGTACACCGGGGAAAAACTGTTTTTT
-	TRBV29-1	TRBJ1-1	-	CSVEDRIESTEAWF	TGCAGCGTTGAAGATCGGATAGAGTCAACTGAAGCTTGGTTT
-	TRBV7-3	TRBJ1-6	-	CASRRQLGMSTLHF	TGTGCCAGCAGGAGACAGCTTGGGATGTCAACCCTCCACTTT
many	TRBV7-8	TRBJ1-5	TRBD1	CASSSGTNRGNQPQHF	TGTGCCAGCAGCTCCGGGACCAACAGGGGGAATCAGCCCCAGCATTTT
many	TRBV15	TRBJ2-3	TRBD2	CATSRRRGSTDTQYF	TGTGCCACCAGCAGGAGGCGGGGGAGCACAGATACGCAGTATTTT
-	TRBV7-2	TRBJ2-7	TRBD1	CASSEGAGGCEQYF	TGCGCCAGCAGCGAGGGGGCAGGGGGTTGCGAGCAGTACTTC
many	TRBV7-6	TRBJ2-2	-	CASSEGRFATGELFF	TGTGCCAGCAGCGAAGGCCGGTTTGCGACCGGGGAGCTGTTTTTT
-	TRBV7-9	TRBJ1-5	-	CASSTTRLQPQHF	TGTGCCAGCAGCACCACAAGGTTGCAGCCCCAGCATTTT
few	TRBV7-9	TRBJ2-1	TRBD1	CASSLDRQGNEQFF	TGTGCCAGCAGCTTAGACAGACAGGGAAATGAGCAGTTCTTC
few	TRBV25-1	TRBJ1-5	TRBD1	CASYKRGPRVCNQPQHF	TGTGCCAGCTATAAAAGGGGGCCGAGGGTTTGCAATCAGCCCCAGCATTTT
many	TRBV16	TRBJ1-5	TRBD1	CASSHTGTGAQPQHF	TGTGCCAGCAGCCATACCGGGACAGGGGCTCAGCCCCAGCATTTT
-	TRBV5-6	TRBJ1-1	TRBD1	CASSLVAGGMNTEAFF	TGTGCCAGCAGCTTGGTGGCAGGGGGTATGAACACTGAAGCTTTCTTT
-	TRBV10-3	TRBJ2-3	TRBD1	CAVGPGTDVLAQYF	TGTGCCGTAGGTCCCGGGACAGACGTTCTTGCGCAGTATTTT
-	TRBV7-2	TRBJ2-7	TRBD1	CASSSRQGRQYF	TGTGCCAGCAGCTCAAGACAGGGTCGTCAGTACTTC
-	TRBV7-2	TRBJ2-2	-	CASSQSLTGDAEALFF	TGTGCCAGCAGCCAATCCTTGACGGGGGACGCGGAGGCCCTGTTTTTT
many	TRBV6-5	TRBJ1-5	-	CASAIGGNQPQHF	TGTGCCAGCGCAATTGGCGGCAATCAGCCCCAGCATTTT
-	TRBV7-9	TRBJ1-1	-	CASSYLMNTEAFF	TGTGCCAGCAGCTACCTTATGAACACTGAAGCTTTCTTT
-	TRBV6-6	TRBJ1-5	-	CASSLNGNQPQHF	TGTGCCAGCAGTTTAAATGGCAATCAGCCCCAGCATTTT
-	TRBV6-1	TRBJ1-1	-	CAISDRRGGYNEAFF	TGTGCCATCAGTGACCGCCGGGGGGGGTACAATGAAGCTTTCTTT
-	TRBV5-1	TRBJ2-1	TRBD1	CASSLAGGTRNEQFF	TGCGCCAGCAGCTTGGCAGGGGGTACGAGAAATGAGCAGTTCTTC
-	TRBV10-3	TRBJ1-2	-	CASRETGRGYSF	TGTGCCAGCAGGGAGACAGGCCGAGGCTACTCCTTC
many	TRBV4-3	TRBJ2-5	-	CASSQGTVQETQYF	TGCGCCAGCAGCCAAGGGACAGTACAAGAGACCCAGTACTTC
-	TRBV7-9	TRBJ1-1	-	CASSGRTWSAEAFF	TGTGCCAGCAGTGGACGAACTTGGAGTGCTGAAGCTTTCTTT
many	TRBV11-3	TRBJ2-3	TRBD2	CASSSLAGDADTQYF	TGTGCCAGCAGTAGTCTTGCGGGGGATGCAGATACGCAGTATTTT